The next 28 T cell receptor beta chains were all read from a single sample in a study of radiotherapy plus CTLA-4 blockade in lung cancer. The table came from immunoSEQ multiplex PCR; TCRdb's copy has only in-frame clones and leaves some out. The repertoire holds some 35,000 clones, with more than 80% as singletons. Here the sequenced sample was peripheral blood, taken from a patient treated with radiotherapy plus ipilimumab. Every receptor here comes from a human donor with non-small cell lung cancer who had stable disease on radiotherapy plus ipilimumab.

The V and J genes are TRBV6-5 and TRBJ2-7, with D tentatively TRBD1 (6 bases). CDR1 is MNHEY, CDR2 SVGAGI, per germline. Trimming removed 6 bases at V and 3 bases at J, with 12 bases between. The CDR3 sequence is 13 residues long. CDR3 protein: CASRPPGHYEQYF. For the CDR3, the DNA is TGTGCCAGCAGGCCCCCGGGACACTACGAGCAGTACTTC.

The V gene is TRBV30, the J gene TRBJ2-7; D may be TRBD1 (5 bases). Germline V gene lookup returns CDR1 GTSNPN and CDR2 SVGIG (reference sequence). The CDR3 spans 12 residues. Trimming removed 1 base at V and 3 bases at J, with 7 bases between. The CDR3 sequence is CAWSDRGYEQYF. CDR3 sequence (DNA): TGTGCCTGGAGTGATAGGGGCTACGAGCAGTACTTC.

The V gene is TRBV15, the J gene TRBJ2-7, with 8 nucleotides matching TRBD2. The CDR3 spans 15 residues. Unmatched junction bases numbered 5, after V lost 3 bases and J lost 1 base. Germline V gene lookup returns CDR1 LNHNV and CDR2 YYDKDF (reference sequence). The CDR3 is CATSSGTSGSYEQYF. The CDR3 coding sequence is TGTGCCACCAGCAGTGGAACTAGCGGATCCTACGAGCAGTACTTC.

The J gene is TRBJ2-7, the V gene TRBV28; 8 nucleotides agree with TRBD1. This CDR3 region has 14 residues. V dropped 6 bases and J dropped 6; count of bases not matched to a gene: 10. Per germline, CDR1 MDHEN and CDR2 SYDVKM. The CDR3 DNA reads TGTGCCAGCAGCGGACAGGGCCCTTGGATCGAGCAGTACTTC. It codes for CASSGQGPWIEQYF.

This clone was seen a single time. This chain uses TRBV19 with TRBJ1-2; D ambiguous. Germline CDR1 LNHDA, CDR2 SQIVND (reference sequence). The V gene lost 0 bases and the J gene lost 2 bases, with 10 bases spanning the gap. This CDR3 is built from 15 residues. CDR3 sequence reads: CASSIDGGGNYGYTF. As DNA, the CDR3 is TGTGCCAGTAGTATAGATGGCGGCGGGAACTATGGCTACACCTTC.

CDR3 residues: CASSPPGQGGEKLFF. For the CDR3, the DNA is TGTGCCAGTAGTCCCCCGGGACAGGGGGGAGAAAAACTGTTTTTT. The chain carries TRBV19 and TRBJ1-4; TRBD1 matches at 11 bases. CDR3 length equals 15 residues. Germline V gene sequence: CDR1 LNHDA, CDR2 SQIVND (reference sequence). V shed 5 bases, J shed 8 bases, and the junction held 7 bases outside the gene matches.

This chain uses TRBV11-2 with TRBJ1-1, with D unclear. Germline loops: CDR1 SGHAT, CDR2 FQNNGV. The CDR3 spans 16 residues. Trimming stripped 6 bases from V and 0 bases from J, with 17 bases between. In nucleotides, the CDR3 is TGTGCCAGCAGGTCTAGTGGCCCGTACGTGAACACTGAAGCTTTCTTT. Its translation is CASRSSGPYVNTEAFF.

The chain combines TRBV25-1 with TRBJ1-2; D is perhaps TRBD1 (5 bases). The V gene's germline CDR1 is MGHDK and CDR2 SYGVNS. This CDR3 region has 14 residues. Trimming stripped 2 bases from V and 8 bases from J, with 15 bases between. The CDR3 sequence: CASSENVRVGGYTF. In DNA form, the CDR3 reads TGTGCCAGCAGTGAAAACGTCAGGGTAGGAGGCTACACCTTC.

CDR3 region: CASSSTGTSVTYEQYF. The CDR3 DNA sequence: TGTGCCAGCAGTTCCACCGGGACTAGCGTTACCTACGAGCAGTACTTC. The chain couples TRBV7-2 to TRBJ2-7, with TRBD2 identical over 10 bases. J was trimmed by 2 bases and V by 6 bases; bases with no gene match: 10. Germline CDR1 is SGHTA and CDR2 is FQGNSA. The CDR3 spans 16 residues. Full variable domain (rest looked up from reference TRBV7-2 and TRBJ2-7): GAGVSQSPSNKVTEKGKDVELRCDPISGHTALYWYRQSLGQGLEFLIYFQGNSAPDKSGLPSDRFSAERTGGSVSTLTIQRTQQEDSAVYLCASSSTGTSVTYEQYFGPGTRLTVT.

The chain carries TRBV19 and TRBJ2-1, with TRBD2 as a possible D gene (6 bases). V lost 3 bases and J 7 bases, leaving 10 bases between the germline ends. Germline lookup yields CDR1 LNHDA and CDR2 SQIVND (reference sequence). The CDR3 runs to 13 residues. The CDR3 is CASSMGLLNEQFF. The CDR3 DNA sequence: TGTGCCAGTAGTATGGGACTCCTGAATGAGCAGTTCTTC. Full variable domain (outside the CDR3, taken from reference TRBV19 and TRBJ2-1): DGGITQSPKYLFRKEGQNVTLSCEQNLNHDAMYWYRQDPGQGLRLIYYSQIVNDFQKGDIAEGYSVSREKKESFPLTVTSAQKNPTAFYLCASSMGLLNEQFFGPGTRLTVL.

The chain recombines TRBV7-9 with TRBJ1-2; D gene uncertain. CDR1 and CDR2 from the germline V gene are SEHNR and FQNEAQ (reference sequence). The V gene lost 3 bases and the J gene lost 0 bases, with 14 bases spanning the gap. The CDR3 has 16 amino acids. This CDR3 reads CASSFDLRGTNYGYTF. The DNA for the CDR3 is TGTGCCAGCAGCTTCGATTTGCGGGGAACTAACTATGGCTACACCTTC.

The rearrangement uses TRBV28 and TRBJ2-7; 7 nucleotides line up with TRBD1. The CDR3 has 14 amino acids. V gave up 6 bases and J gave up 5 bases; unmatched junction bases: 10. Per germline, CDR1 MDHEN and CDR2 SYDVKM. This chain's CDR3 is CASRRTGSIDEQYF. The CDR3 nucleotides read TGTGCCAGCAGAAGGACAGGTTCTATCGACGAGCAGTACTTC. The full variable domain, with the rest looked up from reference TRBV28 and TRBJ2-7, is DVKVTQSSRYLVKRTGEKVFLECVQDMDHENMFWYRQDPGLGLRLIYFSYDVKMKEKGDIPEGYSVSREKKERFSLILESASTNQTSMYLCASRRTGSIDEQYFGPGTRLTVT.

The CDR3 DNA sequence: TGTGCCAGCCGCGATCTAGCGGGCCTCACAGATACGCAGTATTTT. Its protein is CASRDLAGLTDTQYF. The chain is built from TRBV28 and TRBJ2-3; 8 bases match TRBD2. CDR3 length: 15 amino acids. CDR1 is MDHEN, CDR2 SYDVKM, per germline. V shed 8 bases, J shed 2 bases, and the junction held 9 bases outside the gene matches.

The V gene is TRBV7-2, the J gene TRBJ2-7, with 9 positions matching TRBD2. The germline V gene has CDR1 SGHTA and CDR2 FQGNSA. There are 14 residues in the CDR3. V trimming: 5 bases; J trimming: 2 bases; junction bases outside the gene matches: 4. DNA for the CDR3: TGTGCCAGCAGCAATAGCGGGGGCGCCTACGAGCAGTACTTC. Translated, it gives CASSNSGGAYEQYF.

This chain uses TRBV7-2 with TRBJ2-7; 11 bases match TRBD2. The germline CDR1 and CDR2 sequences are SGHTA and FQGNSA. The CDR3 loop spans 15 amino acids. The junction had 3 bases not matched to a gene; V was cut back by 2 bases and J by 3 bases. CDR3 sequence (DNA): TGTGCCAGCAGCTTACAGACTAGCGGGATCTACGAGCAGTACTTC. As protein: CASSLQTSGIYEQYF.

This chain connects TRBV18 to TRBJ1-1; 9 bases agree with TRBD1. This CDR3 comprises 15 residues. Germline values: CDR1 KGHSH, CDR2 LQKENI. After removal of 3 bases from V and 6 bases from J, the junction contained 8 bases not matched to a gene. In DNA, the CDR3 is TGTGCCAGCTCACCCCAACAGGGGGCAATCGCTGAAGCTTTCTTT. This translates into CASSPQQGAIAEAFF.

The chain is built from TRBV10-3 and TRBJ2-1; the match to TRBD2 covers 7 bases. The CDR3 runs 13 residues. With 9 bases clipped from V and 5 bases from J, the junction kept 7 bases outside the gene matches. Germline-derived CDR1 and CDR2 are ENHRY and SYGVKD. The CDR3 nucleotides read TGTGCCATTCAAACGGGGGGAAACAATGAGCAGTTCTTC. It yields the protein CAIQTGGNNEQFF.

The chain couples TRBV6-6 to TRBJ2-2; tentatively, D is TRBD2 (6 bases). V was shortened by 4 bases and J by 6 bases, with 9 bases between the two germline ends. This CDR3 contains 13 residues. The germline V gene has CDR1 MNHNY and CDR2 SVGAGI (reference sequence). The CDR3 nucleotides read TGTGCCAGCAGTTCCGGGACTCCCGGGGAGCTGTTTTTT. Translating it yields CASSSGTPGELFF.

The CDR3 sequence: CAWSVYSGYEQYF. CDR3 DNA sequence: TGTGCCTGGAGTGTTTACAGCGGCTACGAGCAGTACTTC. The V gene is TRBV30, the J gene TRBJ2-7, with TRBD2 as a possible D gene (5 bases). V was cut by 0 bases and J by 3 bases, with 9 bases left in between. The CDR3 is made up of 13 amino acids. Germline CDR1 and CDR2: GTSNPN and SVGIG (reference sequence).

V usage is TRBV18 and J usage is TRBJ2-3, with D unclear. Germline V lookup: CDR1 KGHSH, CDR2 LQKENI. The germline V and J ends were trimmed by 2 bases and 3 bases, with 12 bases remaining between them. The CDR3 consists of 15 residues. The CDR3 region is CASSPRLEATDTQYF. CDR3 DNA sequence: TGTGCCAGCTCACCAAGATTAGAGGCAACAGATACGCAGTATTTT.

The chain has TRBV9 and TRBJ2-3, with 9 bases matching TRBD1. V dropped 6 bases and J dropped 5; count of bases not matched to a gene: 10. In germline, CDR1 is SGDLS, CDR2 YYNGEE. This CDR3 contains 15 residues. CDR3 loop: CASKPGQGPGDTQYF. The CDR3 bases are TGTGCCAGCAAACCTGGACAGGGGCCGGGAGATACGCAGTATTTT.

The sample holds one count of this clone. The chain links TRBV4-3 to TRBJ1-4, with a possible D match to TRBD1 (6 bases). The V and J ends lost 0 bases and 4 bases respectively, with 21 bases between them. CDR1 is LGHNA and CDR2 is YSLEER in the germline V gene. This CDR3 has 19 amino acids. In DNA form, the CDR3 reads TGCGCCAGCAGCCAAGATAGGGCAGGGGCCACAAAGGGTAATGAAAAACTGTTTTTT. Translated, it gives CASSQDRAGATKGNEKLFF.

The chain has TRBV5-8 and TRBJ2-7, with D perhaps matching TRBD2 (6 bases). Germline values: CDR1 SGHTS, CDR2 YDEGEE. The V end lost 6 bases, the J end lost 5 bases, and 15 bases lay between the germline ends. CDR3 length: 13 amino acids. The CDR3 region has the DNA TGTGCCAGCATGGGCGGGGCCTGGGACGAGCAGTACTTC. Translation gives CASMGGAWDEQYF.

The chain links TRBV27 to TRBJ1-2, with 11 positions matching TRBD1. V was pared by 6 bases and J by 0 bases, with 12 bases of the junction left unmatched. Germline V CDR1 and CDR2: MNHEY, SMNVEV (reference sequence). CDR3 length: 18 amino acids. The CDR3: CASRSTGQGAGANYGYTF. DNA of the CDR3: TGTGCCAGCAGGTCAACCGGACAGGGGGCTGGAGCTAACTATGGCTACACCTTC.

This sequence joins TRBV6-5 and TRBJ2-7; D unclear. CDR1 is MNHEY and CDR2 is SVGAGI in the germline V gene. V was pared by 2 bases and J by 0 bases, with 8 bases between. The CDR3 runs to 14 residues. CDR3 in DNA: TGTGCCAGCAGTTACGCGGAATCCTCCTACGAGCAGTACTTC. Protein: CASSYAESSYEQYF.

V gene TRBV29-1 combines with J gene TRBJ2-7; possibly TRBD1 for D (5 bases). The CDR3 contains 13 residues. CDR1 and CDR2 from the germline V gene are SQVTM and ANQGSEA. Trimming took 8 bases from V and 0 from J, leaving 14 bases between them. DNA of the CDR3: TGCAGCTTTTCTGCAGGGAACTCCTACGAGCAGTACTTC. It translates to CSFSAGNSYEQYF.

This chain connects TRBV7-2 to TRBJ2-5; 10 positions agree with TRBD2. Germline V CDR1 and CDR2: SGHTA, FQGNSA. V was clipped by 6 bases and J by 5 bases; unmatched bases: 15. This CDR3 has 17 amino acids. CDR3 nucleotide sequence: TGTGCCAGCAGTCCTACCCCAGCGGGAGGGCCTGGGGAGACCCAGTACTTC. Residues: CASSPTPAGGPGETQYF.

The chain has TRBV11-1 and TRBJ2-5; D may be TRBD1 (6 bases). CDR3 size: 14 residues. Germline-derived CDR1 and CDR2 are SGHAT and FQDESV (reference sequence). V was clipped by 5 bases and J by 4 bases, with 14 bases between them. DNA for the CDR3: TGTGCCAGCAGCACCCCGACAGGTAGAGAGACCCAGTACTTC. This encodes CASSTPTGRETQYF.